The entry below describes one T cell receptor (beta chain). The data were obtained in a study of shared clonotypes between healthy human individuals. Germline CDR1 and CDR2: SGHRS and YFSETQ. This CDR3 is built from 13 residues. V was shortened by 3 bases and J by 5 bases, with 11 bases between the two germline ends. Donors had no recently reported acute infections or vaccinations and were HIV-negative. Caucasian adults residing in Nashville, Tennessee made up all the donors. Libraries were prepared by immunoSEQ multiplex PCR; TCRdb keeps only in-frame clonotypes and omits some of them. The data contain more than 400,000 clones, 81% of them singletons.

This rearrangement joins TRBV5-1 to TRBJ1-1; D remains ambiguous. Sequencing was performed on PBMCs. The receptor was isolated from a woman aged 40 to 55 in good health. Some clones in this sample may be carry-over from other donors' samples. CDR3 residues: CASSSLLGTEAFF. CDR3 nucleotides: TGCGCCAGCAGCTCACTACTTGGGACTGAAGCTTTCTTT.